The 31 T cell receptor beta chains below all came from one sample that was sequenced in a study of T cell responses to AZD1222 COVID-19 vaccine. The protocol was immunoSEQ multiplex PCR, while the TCRdb copy is restricted to in-frame clones and leaves out a portion. The sample contains 77,000 or so clones, just over 90% of which appear only once. Here the sequenced sample was peripheral blood, taken on day 0 of MenACWY control vaccination. Receptors originate from an adult in good health.

The V call is TRBV5-4, the J call TRBJ2-7; no clear D gene. Per the germline V gene, CDR1 is SGHNT and CDR2 is YYREEE (reference sequence). V dropped 0 bases and J dropped 1 base, with 8 bases sitting between them. The CDR3 runs to 14 residues. CDR3 protein: CASSLAEDSYEQYF. The CDR3 nucleotides read TGTGCCAGCAGCTTGGCAGAAGATTCCTACGAGCAGTACTTC.

This sequence joins TRBV9 and TRBJ1-2; 9 nucleotides match TRBD1. V was pared by 3 bases and J by 5 bases, with 8 bases of the junction left unmatched. This CDR3 contains 15 residues. CDR1 and CDR2 (germline): SGDLS, YYNGEE. The CDR3 coding sequence is TGTGCCAGCAGCGCCACGACAGGGGGGGGTTATGGCTACACCTTC. Protein sequence: CASSATTGGGYGYTF.

This chain's CDR3 is CASSLQGDAEAFF. The CDR3 DNA follows: TGTGCCAGCAGCTTACAAGGGGATGCTGAAGCTTTCTTT. This chain joins TRBV7-2 and TRBJ1-1; D perhaps matches TRBD1 (5 bases). The CDR3 contains 13 residues. V was pared by 2 bases and J by 6 bases, with 10 bases between. Germline CDR1 and CDR2: SGHTA and FQGNSA. The entire variable domain, with the rest obtained from reference TRBV7-2 and TRBJ1-1, is as follows: GAGVSQSPSNKVTEKGKDVELRCDPISGHTALYWYRQSLGQGLEFLIYFQGNSAPDKSGLPSDRFSAERTGGSVSTLTIQRTQQEDSAVYLCASSLQGDAEAFFGQGTRLTVV.

The rearrangement uses TRBV18 and TRBJ1-2, with TRBD1 as a possible D gene (5 bases). Trimming cost V 2 bases and J 7 bases, with 17 bases left between them. This CDR3 is 15 amino acids long. Germline CDR1 is KGHSH and CDR2 is LQKENI. This CDR3 is CASSPALGEGTGYTF. In DNA form, the CDR3 reads TGTGCCAGCTCACCAGCCTTAGGCGAGGGGACTGGCTACACCTTC.

The chain is built from TRBV4-1 and TRBJ1-3, with D maybe TRBD1 (6 bases). Trimming took off 0 bases at V and 0 bases at J, with 21 bases between the two ends. This CDR3 has 20 residues. Germline CDR1 MGHRA, CDR2 YSYEKL. The CDR3 loop reads CASSQDEGIQGRVSGNTIYF. In DNA form, the CDR3 reads TGCGCCAGCAGCCAAGACGAAGGGATACAGGGTAGGGTCTCTGGAAACACCATATATTTT.

The chain is built from TRBV7-6 and TRBJ2-7; unclear D gene. V was cut by 0 bases and J by 5 bases, with 5 bases left in between. CDR3 length equals 12 residues. Germline V gene lookup returns CDR1 SGHVS and CDR2 FNYEAQ. The CDR3 coding sequence is TGTGCCAGCAGCTTAGCAGCGAACGAGCAGTACTTC. Amino acid sequence: CASSLAANEQYF.

This clone was detected once. J is TRBJ2-2 and V is TRBV6-5; 9 positions agree with TRBD2. Germline-derived CDR1 and CDR2 are MNHEY and SVGAGI. The length of the CDR3 is 16 residues. After removal of 4 bases from V and 3 bases from J, the junction contained 6 bases not matched to a gene. The CDR3: CASSSLTSGYTGELFF. CDR3 sequence (DNA): TGTGCCAGCAGTTCTTTAACTAGCGGGTACACCGGGGAGCTGTTTTTT.

This sequence joins TRBV6-1 and TRBJ2-2, with D possibly being TRBD2 (5 bases). The ends were cut back, 1 base at V and 7 bases at J, with 10 bases in the middle. Germline V lookup: CDR1 MNHNS, CDR2 SASEGT. This CDR3 has 14 residues. CDR3 protein: CASSEVPRDGELFF. CDR3 DNA sequence: TGTGCCAGCAGTGAAGTCCCCCGGGACGGGGAGCTGTTTTTT.

This rearrangement joins TRBV21-1 to TRBJ2-7; TRBD2 reflects the table's D call only, with no check against the DNA. TRBV21-1 is a recognized pseudogene. The CDR3 extends over 11 amino acids. DNA for the CDR3: TGTGCCGGATACCGGGACTACGAGCAGTACTTC. It encodes CAGYRDYEQYF.

J is TRBJ2-7 and V is TRBV3-1 (or the pseudogene TRBV3-2); 10 bases line up with TRBD1. Germline-derived CDR1 and CDR2 are LGHDT and YNNKEL (reference sequence). This CDR3 is 14 amino acids long. The J segment lost 5 bases and the V segment lost 4 bases, leaving 5 bases of the junction unmatched. DNA for the CDR3: TGTGCCAGCAGCCGAGGGACAGGGGTGGACGAGCAGTACTTC. It is translated as CASSRGTGVDEQYF.

The chain combines TRBV29-1 with TRBJ1-1, with 11 bases that match TRBD1. The CDR3 consists of 13 residues. Germline V gives CDR1 SQVTM, CDR2 ANQGSEA. With 5 bases clipped from V and 4 bases from J, the junction kept 3 bases outside the gene matches. The CDR3 DNA reads as TGCAGCGTTATGGGGACAGGGGGCACTGAAGCTTTCTTT. Translating gives CSVMGTGGTEAFF.

The genes are TRBV2 and TRBJ2-2, with unresolved D. Trimming removed 4 bases at V and 5 bases at J, with 8 bases between. CDR3 length equals 13 residues. In germline, CDR1 is SNHLY, CDR2 FYNNEI. The CDR3, as DNA: TGTGCCAGCAGTGTAAGGGAAACCGGGGAGCTGTTTTTT. Translation: CASSVRETGELFF.

The gene calls are TRBV2 and TRBJ1-5, with a possible D match to TRBD1 (5 bases). This CDR3 contains 15 residues. Germline V gene data show CDR1 as SNHLY and CDR2 as FYNNEI. V was cut by 7 bases and J by 0 bases, with 13 bases left in between. The CDR3 is CASKLQEYSNQPQHF. As DNA, the CDR3 is TGTGCCAGCAAACTACAGGAGTATAGCAATCAGCCCCAGCATTTT.

This sequence joins TRBV6-2 or TRBV6-3 and TRBJ1-5; maybe TRBD1 (5 bases). Germline CDR1 reads MNHEY; CDR2 reads SVGEGT. The CDR3 covers 17 residues. V lost 6 bases and J 5 bases, leaving 23 bases between the germline ends. The CDR3 bases are TGTGCCAGCAGCCGAAACGTGGGGGGAGTGGGGCATCAGCCCCAGCATTTT. Amino acids: CASSRNVGGVGHQPQHF.

V gene TRBV3-1 (or the pseudogene TRBV3-2) combines with J gene TRBJ2-5; no clear D. Germline V gene lookup returns CDR1 LGHDT and CDR2 YNNKEL (reference sequence). Trimming removed 1 base from V and 1 base from J, with 10 bases in between. This CDR3 is built from 15 residues. The CDR3: CASSQVPEFQETQYF. The CDR3 region has the DNA TGTGCCAGCAGCCAAGTCCCGGAGTTCCAAGAGACCCAGTACTTC.

J is TRBJ2-2 and V is TRBV18; 10 bases are shared with TRBD1. Germline V lookup: CDR1 KGHSH, CDR2 LQKENI. Trimming removed 6 bases from V and 3 bases from J; junction bases left unmatched: 4. This CDR3 is 15 amino acids long. The CDR3 nucleotides are TGTGCCAGCTCGGCTGGACAGGGGGACACCGGGGAGCTGTTTTTT. Protein sequence: CASSAGQGDTGELFF.

As regards this clone: Other DNA sequences in the sample encode the same CDR3. The genes are TRBV29-1 and TRBJ2-2; 8 nucleotides agree with TRBD1. Germline assignment: CDR1 SQVTM and CDR2 ANQGSEA. V trimming: 4 bases; J trimming: 0 bases; junction bases outside the gene matches: 1. The CDR3 spans 14 residues. The chain's CDR3 is CSVGQGTNTGELFF. CDR3 in DNA: TGCAGCGTTGGACAGGGGACGAACACCGGGGAGCTGTTTTTT.

This rearrangement joins TRBV18 to TRBJ2-1; 10 bases line up with TRBD2. Trimming at V came to 0 bases and at J to 9 bases, leaving 5 bases not matched to a gene. This CDR3 has 15 amino acids. The germline CDR1 and CDR2 sequences are KGHSH and LQKENI. The CDR3 DNA reads TGTGCCAGCTCACCACCGGCTAGCGGGAGTGTTGAGCAGTTCTTC. Translating gives CASSPPASGSVEQFF. The complete variable domain, with remaining parts taken from reference TRBV18 and TRBJ2-1, reads NAGVMQNPRHLVRRRGQEARLRCSPMKGHSHVYWYRQLPEEGLKFMVYLQKENIIDESGMPKERFSAEFPKEGPSILRIQQVVRGDSAAYFCASSPPASGSVEQFFGPGTRLTVL.

Only one count was recorded for this clone. The chain employs TRBV6-5 and TRBJ1-2; D call uncertain. V was pared by 0 bases and J by 4 bases, with 9 bases between. CDR3 length equals 14 residues. Germline lookup yields CDR1 MNHEY and CDR2 SVGAGI. CDR3 residues: CASSYSRGSYGYTF. The CDR3 nucleotides are TGTGCCAGCAGTTACTCGCGGGGATCCTATGGCTACACCTTC.

The chain employs TRBV6-6 and TRBJ1-1; perhaps TRBD1 as D (6 bases). Trimming removed 5 bases from V and 3 bases from J, with 16 bases in between. Germline lookup yields CDR1 MNHNY and CDR2 SVGAGI (reference sequence). The CDR3 spans 15 residues. The CDR3 DNA sequence: TGTGCCAGCAGTGACACGGGGGGCCCTTACACTGAAGCTTTCTTT. This sequence encodes CASSDTGGPYTEAFF.

In its sample, this clone was seen once. The chain has TRBV18 and TRBJ2-7; TRBD2 matches 9 bases. Germline V gene lookup returns CDR1 KGHSH and CDR2 LQKENI. The CDR3 runs 16 residues. J gave up 6 bases and V 2 bases, and 11 bases lay outside the gene matches. CDR3 coding DNA: TGTGCCAGCTCACCAATTCCTCCTAGCGGGGTGGGCGAGCAGTACTTC. This sequence encodes CASSPIPPSGVGEQYF.

This clone was observed once. V gene TRBV9 combines with J gene TRBJ1-6, with D possibly being TRBD1 (5 bases). Germline-derived CDR1 and CDR2 are SGDLS and YYNGEE. The CDR3 contains 14 residues. V shed 3 bases and J shed 7 bases, with 11 bases lying between them. CDR3 protein: CASSASTGNSPLHF. CDR3 bases: TGTGCCAGCAGCGCGTCAACAGGAAATTCACCCCTCCACTTT.

The chain couples TRBV12-5 to TRBJ2-2; no firm D call. CDR3 length: 15 residues. CDR1 LGHNT and CDR2 FRNRAP come from the germline V gene. Trimming cost V 4 bases and J 5 bases, with 14 bases left between them. CDR3 DNA: TGTGCTAGTGGTTCTGGCCGGGTCGAGACCGGGGAGCTGTTTTTT. This encodes CASGSGRVETGELFF.

V gene TRBV5-1 combines with J gene TRBJ1-2, with no clear D. CDR3 size: 14 residues. V lost 6 bases, J lost 8 bases, and 20 bases lay in between. Looked up from germline, CDR1 is SGHRS and CDR2 is YFSETQ. CDR3 nucleotide sequence: TGCGCCAGCAACTTCGCCCAAAACCCATTAGGCTACACCTTC. This translates into CASNFAQNPLGYTF. The whole variable domain, filled in from reference TRBV5-1 and TRBJ1-2, reads KAGVTQTPRYLIKTRGQQVTLSCSPISGHRSVSWYQQTPGQGLQFLFEYFSETQRNKGNFPGRFSGRQFSNSRSEMNVSTLELGDSALYLCASNFAQNPLGYTFGSGTRLTVV.

This clone is a singleton in its sample. This sequence joins TRBV6-6 and TRBJ1-5; no reliable D call. This CDR3 comprises 16 residues. Germline-derived CDR1 and CDR2 are MNHNY and SVGAGI (reference sequence). The ends were cut back, 4 bases at V and 0 bases at J, with 13 bases in the middle. CDR3 amino acids: CASSSVLAFSNQPQHF. The DNA of the CDR3 is TGTGCCAGCAGTTCGGTCCTGGCCTTTAGCAATCAGCCCCAGCATTTT.

This chain uses TRBV2 with TRBJ1-2, with D possibly matching TRBD1 (5 bases). This CDR3 is 16 amino acids long. Germline CDR1 reads SNHLY; CDR2 reads FYNNEI. Trimming took 8 bases from V and 5 from J, leaving 24 bases between them. The CDR3 DNA sequence: TGTGCCAGCCAGCAAGGTCCCACCGGGGGTACATATGGCTACACCTTC. This sequence encodes CASQQGPTGGTYGYTF. The variable domain in full, completed from reference TRBV2 and TRBJ1-2, reads EPEVTQTPSHQVTQMGQEVILRCVPISNHLYFYWYRQILGQKVEFLVSFYNNEISEKSEIFDDQFSVERPDGSNFTLKIRSTKLEDSAMYFCASQQGPTGGTYGYTFGSGTRLTVV.

The chain couples TRBV6-5 to TRBJ2-5; 7 nucleotides match TRBD2. Unmatched junction bases numbered 13, after V lost 6 bases and J lost 6 bases. The germline CDR1 and CDR2 sequences are MNHEY and SVGAGI. The CDR3 is 15 residues long. CDR3 DNA: TGTGCCAGCAGCGAGACTAGCCGGGTCTTGAAGACCCAGTACTTC. Translated, it gives CASSETSRVLKTQYF.

This chain connects TRBV2 to TRBJ1-1, with D uncertain. The CDR3 consists of 14 residues. CDR1 and CDR2 from the germline V gene are SNHLY and FYNNEI. Trimming shortened V by 0 bases and J by 10 bases, and 15 bases separated the two germline ends. The CDR3 protein is CASSEALGGLGAFF. CDR3 DNA sequence: TGTGCCAGCAGTGAAGCGCTTGGAGGGCTTGGAGCTTTCTTT.

The chain carries TRBV5-8 and TRBJ1-1; weak D call: TRBD1 (6 bases). This CDR3 is built from 15 residues. Trimming removed 4 bases at V and 0 bases at J, with 13 bases between. CDR1 and CDR2 from the germline V gene are SGHTS and YDEGEE. The CDR3 DNA is TGTGCCAGCAGCCTCGGACAGATCATGAACACTGAAGCTTTCTTT. This gives the protein CASSLGQIMNTEAFF.

The rearrangement uses TRBV5-1 and TRBJ2-7; perhaps TRBD1 as D (7 bases). V lost 0 bases and J 6 bases, leaving 22 bases between the germline ends. The CDR3 loop spans 17 amino acids. The germline V gene encodes CDR1 SGHRS and CDR2 YFSETQ. CDR3 region: CASSLAPGGGPGGEQYF. The CDR3 coding sequence is TGCGCCAGCAGCTTGGCCCCAGGGGGAGGTCCAGGAGGCGAGCAGTACTTC.

This rearrangement joins TRBV9 to TRBJ2-7; 8 positions agree with TRBD2. Losses at the gene ends were 4 bases for V and 5 bases for J; bases not matched to a gene: 11. Per germline, CDR1 SGDLS and CDR2 YYNGEE. The CDR3 spans 15 residues. The CDR3 reads CASSPFGLAMDEQYF. CDR3 nucleotide sequence: TGTGCCAGCAGCCCCTTTGGACTAGCCATGGACGAGCAGTACTTC.